What follows are 5 T cell receptor beta chains derived from one specimen sequenced in a study of blood T cell repertoires in COVID-19. This table comes from immunoSEQ multiplex PCR, and its TCRdb copy is limited to in-frame clones, with some not included. The sample records about 50,000 clones, 70% to 90% being singletons. Sequencing input: peripheral blood. These receptors came from a human donor in a cohort sampled during active COVID-19.

The chain has TRBV19 and TRBJ1-1; 10 positions agree with TRBD1. V lost 3 bases to trimming and J lost 1 base; unmatched junction nucleotides: 5. Germline CDR1 reads LNHDA; CDR2 reads SQIVND (reference sequence). The CDR3 has 16 amino acids. CDR3 sequence reads: CASSIRQGATNTEAFF. DNA of the CDR3: TGTGCCAGTAGTATCCGACAGGGGGCAACGAACACTGAAGCTTTCTTT.

CDR3 protein: CASRPGQGISEQYF. The CDR3 DNA is TGTGCCAGCCGACCGGGACAGGGGATTAGCGAGCAGTACTTC. The gene calls are TRBV27 and TRBJ2-7; TRBD1 agrees at 10 bases. Germline lookup yields CDR1 MNHEY and CDR2 SMNVEV (reference sequence). The length of the CDR3 is 14 residues. J lost 6 bases, V lost 8 bases, and 10 bases had no gene match.

The genes are TRBV6-2 or TRBV6-3 and TRBJ1-5, with TRBD1 matching 9 bases. Germline V gives CDR1 MNHEY, CDR2 SVGEGT. CDR3 length: 15 amino acids. J gave up 7 bases and V 4 bases, and 8 bases lay outside the gene matches. In DNA, the CDR3 is TGTGCCAGCAGTTTCCCACAGGGGGCTAAACAGCCCCAGCATTTT. The encoded protein is CASSFPQGAKQPQHF.

The chain joins TRBV29-1 to TRBJ2-7; tentatively, D is TRBD1 (6 bases). The CDR3 runs to 12 residues. Trimming left V 6 bases short and J 2 bases short, with 11 bases between. From germline, CDR1 is SQVTM and CDR2 ANQGSEA. For the CDR3, the DNA is TGCAGCGTCTTAACAGGGACCTACGAGCAGTACTTC. Protein: CSVLTGTYEQYF.

This clone came up a few times. The chain combines TRBV3-1 (or the pseudogene TRBV3-2) with TRBJ1-5; D uncertain. Germline assignment: CDR1 LGHDT and CDR2 YNNKEL (reference sequence). Trimming removed 1 base from V and 7 bases from J, with 8 bases in between. The CDR3 runs 13 residues. CDR3 nucleotide sequence: TGTGCCAGCAGCCAAGCGGTGGGCCAGCCCCAGCATTTT. The encoded protein is CASSQAVGQPQHF.